The entry below describes one TCR beta chain. Its antigen target is currently unknown. Base qualities are not at hand, and no much larger clone is one base apart. Spanning cysteine to phenylalanine, the CDR3 consists of 13 amino acids. This entry keeps only the CDR3 DNA: 39 bases, framed from base 1. Via the germline V gene, CDR1 is MNHNS and CDR2 SASEGT. Trimming accounts for 8 bases at V and 4 bases at J, while the number of junction bases matched to no gene is 2. This entry is derived from a study of identifying expanded T cells in peripheral blood (dated by TCRdb to between 2017 and 2020). The study in broad terms: Four technical replicates, made by sequencing separate aliquots from the same pool of genomic DNA, were compared pairwise. What the study reported, not specific to this receptor: Both the number of clones called differentially abundant and the false-positive rate were significantly reduced by the beta-binomial model across all healthy-donor time intervals. It was expected by the authors that biological variance in healthy repertoires might increase further over much longer intervals, such as months to years. For all healthy donors, the variance in clone template counts between two-week samples rose significantly as total template count increased. Around 1.3 differentially abundant clones were flagged by the binomial model between technical replicates, whereas about 15 and 18 were flagged over two weeks and four weeks, respectively.

No immune events, such as infections, were documented for the healthy donors during the collection period. Blood repertoires from healthy donors were used as a training cohort for calibrating time-dependent variance in a beta-binomial model of differential abundance of T-cell clones. The training cohort comprised 10 or so healthy donors, 3 female and 7 male. On average the donors were around 44 years old, and their ages spanned about 25 to 64 years. Obtained from a commercial supplier, whole blood was collected from each healthy donor at three time points set around 13 days apart. For immunosequencing, genomic DNA was extracted from whole blood that had not been sorted. TCRbeta CDR3 regions were profiled by bias-controlled multiplex PCR amplification of genomic DNA with the immunoSEQ Assay. The original methods were these. The absolute abundance of each unique TCRbeta CDR3 region was quantified after sequences were collapsed and filtered. Two models were used to test differential abundance: a binomial model (Fisher-equivalent) and a beta-binomial model that adds time-dependent variance fitted from healthy donors. Clones with fewer than 5 combined templates were removed, and differential abundance was called for clones with a Benjamini-Hochberg FDR below 0.01. Using the form v = (b*log(k)+a)^2, the beta-binomial variance was modeled as a function of the total template count across the two samples. TCRdb re-hosts the immuneACCESS table, in-frame sequences only. Its copies lack some clones; in the studies checked, an unresolved V gene accounts for under half of them, and the cause for the rest is not known. From that table come the V and J calls and clone size; the DNA was used to work out D and trimming. This sample holds over 85,000 clones; approximately 88% were observed only once. Together, the top ten hold less than 15% of the sample.

The TCR was taken from a person aged 18 to 69 in good health. The chain is encoded by TRBV6-1 joined to TRBJ2-2, with 9 bases in between that match TRBD2. The sample taken for sequencing was blood. The nucleotide sequence is TGTGCCAGCGTAGCGGGAGTCACCGGGGAGCTGTTTTTT. This yields the protein CASVAGVTGELFF.